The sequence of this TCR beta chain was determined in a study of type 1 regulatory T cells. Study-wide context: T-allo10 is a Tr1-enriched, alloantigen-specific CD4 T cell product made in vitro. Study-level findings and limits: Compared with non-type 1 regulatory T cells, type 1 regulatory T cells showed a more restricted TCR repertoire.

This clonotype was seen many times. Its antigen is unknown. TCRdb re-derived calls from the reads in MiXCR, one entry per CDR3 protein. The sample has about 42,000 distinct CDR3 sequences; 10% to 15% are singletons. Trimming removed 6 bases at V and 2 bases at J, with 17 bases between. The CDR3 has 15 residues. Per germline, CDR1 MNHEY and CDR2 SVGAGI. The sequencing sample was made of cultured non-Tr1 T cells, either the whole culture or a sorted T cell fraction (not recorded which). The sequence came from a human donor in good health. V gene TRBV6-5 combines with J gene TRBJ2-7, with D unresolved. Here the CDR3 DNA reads TGTGCCAGCAGAACCCCTGGGCCAGGAGCCTACGAGCAGTACTTC. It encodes CASRTPGPGAYEQYF.